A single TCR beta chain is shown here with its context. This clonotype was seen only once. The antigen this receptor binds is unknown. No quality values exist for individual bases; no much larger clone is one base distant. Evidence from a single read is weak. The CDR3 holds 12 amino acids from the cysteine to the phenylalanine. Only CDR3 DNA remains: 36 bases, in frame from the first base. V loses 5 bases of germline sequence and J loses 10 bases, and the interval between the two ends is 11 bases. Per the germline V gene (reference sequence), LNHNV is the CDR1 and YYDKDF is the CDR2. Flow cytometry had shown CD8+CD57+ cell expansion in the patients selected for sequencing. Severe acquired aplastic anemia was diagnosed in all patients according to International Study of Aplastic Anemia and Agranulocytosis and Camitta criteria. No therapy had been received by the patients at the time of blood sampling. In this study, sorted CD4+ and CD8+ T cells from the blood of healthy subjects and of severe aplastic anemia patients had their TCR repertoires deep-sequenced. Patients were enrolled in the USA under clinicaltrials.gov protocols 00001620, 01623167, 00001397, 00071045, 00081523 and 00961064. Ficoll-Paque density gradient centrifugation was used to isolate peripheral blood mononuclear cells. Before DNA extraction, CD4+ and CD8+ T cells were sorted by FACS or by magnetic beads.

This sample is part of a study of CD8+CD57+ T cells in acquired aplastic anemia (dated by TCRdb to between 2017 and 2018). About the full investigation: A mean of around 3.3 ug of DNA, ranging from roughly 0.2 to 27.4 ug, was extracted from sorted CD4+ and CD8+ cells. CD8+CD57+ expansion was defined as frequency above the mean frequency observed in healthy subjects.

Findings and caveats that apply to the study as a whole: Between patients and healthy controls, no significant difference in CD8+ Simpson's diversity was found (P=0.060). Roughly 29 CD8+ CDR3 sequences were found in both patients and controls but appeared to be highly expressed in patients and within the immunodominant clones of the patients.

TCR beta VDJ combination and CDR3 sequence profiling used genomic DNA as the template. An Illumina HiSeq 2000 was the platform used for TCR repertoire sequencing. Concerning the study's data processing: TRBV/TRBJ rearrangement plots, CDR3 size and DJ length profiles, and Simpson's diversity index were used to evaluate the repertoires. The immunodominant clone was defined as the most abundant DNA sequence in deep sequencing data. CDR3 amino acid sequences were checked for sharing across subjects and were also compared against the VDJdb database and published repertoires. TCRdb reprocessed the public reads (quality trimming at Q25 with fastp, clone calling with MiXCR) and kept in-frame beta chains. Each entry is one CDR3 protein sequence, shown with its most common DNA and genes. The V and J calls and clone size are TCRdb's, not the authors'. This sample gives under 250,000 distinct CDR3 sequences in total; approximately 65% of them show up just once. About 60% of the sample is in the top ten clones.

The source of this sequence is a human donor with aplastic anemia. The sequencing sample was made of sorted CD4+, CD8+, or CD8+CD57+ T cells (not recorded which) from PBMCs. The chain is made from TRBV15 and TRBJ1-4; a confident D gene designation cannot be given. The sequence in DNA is TGTGCCACCAGCGTCTCTGGAGGAAAACTGTTTTTT. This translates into CATSVSGGKLFF.